A single sample is the source of the 17 T cell receptor beta chains below, sequenced in a study of cytomegalovirus exposure and HLA in healthy donors. The study ran its PCR with 60 Vbeta and 13 Jbeta primers. Method: immunoSEQ multiplex PCR; TCRdb's copy keeps in-frame clones and lacks some. Among 170,000 or so clones listed, about 80% were seen once. Sequenced: PBMCs. The origin of the receptors is a woman in her 30s in good health and CMV-seronegative.

The J gene is TRBJ2-1, the V gene TRBV10-3; D remains unclear. The CDR3 totals 15 residues. Trimming pared 1 base from V and 6 bases from J, leaving 13 bases between. The germline V gene encodes CDR1 ENHRY and CDR2 SYGVKD. Here the CDR3 DNA reads TGTGCCATCAGTGAGTTAGTAGCCAAGCCCAATGAGCAGTTCTTC. It yields the protein CAISELVAKPNEQFF.

V is TRBV30 and J is TRBJ1-2, with 12 bases identical to TRBD1. With 1 base clipped from V and 8 bases from J, the junction kept 5 bases outside the gene matches. CDR1 is GTSNPN, CDR2 SVGIG, per germline (reference sequence). The CDR3 consists of 14 residues. The CDR3 DNA reads TGTGCCTGGAGTGCGGGACAGGGGGCAGGAGGCTACACCTTC. Translating gives CAWSAGQGAGGYTF.

This chain uses TRBV10-3 with TRBJ1-5; 10 positions match TRBD1. Looked up from germline, CDR1 is ENHRY and CDR2 is SYGVKD. V dropped 6 bases and J dropped 0; count of bases not matched to a gene: 5. This CDR3 is 16 amino acids long. This chain's CDR3 is CAISQDRGASNQPQHF. The CDR3 region has the DNA TGTGCCATCAGCCAGGACAGGGGGGCTAGCAATCAGCCCCAGCATTTT.

The V call is TRBV5-1, the J call TRBJ1-2; 10 nucleotides align to TRBD1. The CDR3 contains 14 residues. Per the germline V gene, CDR1 is SGHRS and CDR2 is YFSETQ. V was pared by 5 bases and J by 5 bases, with 6 bases of the junction left unmatched. CDR3 sequence: CASRATGGSYGYTF. For the CDR3, the DNA is TGCGCCAGCAGGGCGACAGGGGGCTCTTATGGCTACACCTTC.

The chain carries TRBV18 and TRBJ2-7; no definite D call. V was shortened by 6 bases and J by 3 bases, with 15 bases between the two germline ends. The V gene's germline CDR1 is KGHSH and CDR2 LQKENI. CDR3 length equals 14 residues. CDR3 region: CASSLPPPRYEQYF. CDR3 sequence (DNA): TGTGCCAGCTCCCTTCCGCCGCCGCGCTACGAGCAGTACTTC.

V is TRBV2 and J is TRBJ1-2; D ambiguous. CDR3 length: 14 residues. Germline V gene data show CDR1 as SNHLY and CDR2 as FYNNEI. V gave up 4 bases and J gave up 8 bases, with 17 bases separating them. The CDR3 DNA is TGTGCCAGCAGTGGTTTCACCGGAGTCGGGGGCTACACCTTC. Encoded protein: CASSGFTGVGGYTF. The full variable domain, with the rest looked up from reference TRBV2 and TRBJ1-2, is EPEVTQTPSHQVTQMGQEVILRCVPISNHLYFYWYRQILGQKVEFLVSFYNNEISEKSEIFDDQFSVERPDGSNFTLKIRSTKLEDSAMYFCASSGFTGVGGYTFGSGTRLTVV.

The chain employs TRBV28 and TRBJ1-2, with D uncertain. The V end was cut by 3 bases, the J end by 7 bases, with 15 bases between. The CDR3 is 14 residues long. Germline V gene sequence: CDR1 MDHEN, CDR2 SYDVKM. The CDR3 protein is CASSFFGVVRGYTF. CDR3 in DNA: TGTGCCAGCAGTTTTTTTGGAGTAGTGCGTGGCTACACCTTC.

J is TRBJ2-2 and V is TRBV5-6; possible D gene TRBD2, 6 bases. Germline V gene lookup returns CDR1 SGHDT and CDR2 YYEEEE. Trimming took 3 bases from V and 3 from J, leaving 21 bases between them. This CDR3 comprises 18 residues. The CDR3 is CASSWRLSGTGYTGELFF. In nucleotides, the CDR3 is TGTGCCAGCAGCTGGCGACTCTCCGGGACTGGCTACACCGGGGAGCTGTTTTTT.

The chain employs TRBV27 and TRBJ2-2, with D possibly TRBD2 on 6 matching bases. The CDR3 has 17 amino acids. The germline V and J ends were trimmed by 6 bases and 3 bases, with 20 bases remaining between them. The germline CDR1 and CDR2 sequences are MNHEY and SMNVEV (reference sequence). The CDR3 here is CASRKGVGRGDTGELFF. The DNA of the CDR3 is TGTGCCAGCAGAAAGGGCGTGGGGCGGGGCGACACCGGGGAGCTGTTTTTT.

V and J are TRBV4-3 and TRBJ2-3; D may be TRBD1 (6 bases). The germline V gene has CDR1 LGHNA and CDR2 YSLEER. This CDR3 contains 16 residues. Trimming shortened V by 0 bases and J by 11 bases, and 21 bases separated the two germline ends. The chain's CDR3 is CASSQDFAVASTGQYF. The DNA for the CDR3 is TGCGCCAGCAGCCAAGATTTCGCCGTGGCTTCGACAGGGCAGTATTTT.

The rearrangement links TRBV6-6 to TRBJ2-7, with 8 bases matching TRBD2. The J segment lost 5 bases and the V segment lost 4 bases, leaving 10 bases of the junction unmatched. The V gene's germline CDR1 is MNHNY and CDR2 SVGAGI (reference sequence). This CDR3 contains 15 residues. The CDR3 DNA reads TGTGCCAGCAGTTCCGTGGCTAGCGGGCTAGACGAGCAGTACTTC. This gives the protein CASSSVASGLDEQYF.

This sequence joins TRBV7-2 and TRBJ2-7, with 7 bases identical to TRBD2. The CDR3 length is 15 residues. J was trimmed by 3 bases and V by 4 bases; bases with no gene match: 9. Germline-derived CDR1 and CDR2 are SGHTA and FQGNSA. CDR3 nucleotide sequence: TGTGCCAGCAGCTGGAAGTGGGGGGGAGACTACGAGCAGTACTTC. It specifies CASSWKWGGDYEQYF. Supplemented by reference TRBV7-2 and TRBJ2-7, the full variable domain reads GAGVSQSPSNKVTEKGKDVELRCDPISGHTALYWYRQSLGQGLEFLIYFQGNSAPDKSGLPSDRFSAERTGGSVSTLTIQRTQQEDSAVYLCASSWKWGGDYEQYFGPGTRLTVT.

J is TRBJ2-7 and V is TRBV28; possibly TRBD2 for D (5 bases). Trimming removed 3 bases from V and 9 bases from J, with 12 bases in between. CDR3 length equals 12 residues. Per germline, CDR1 MDHEN and CDR2 SYDVKM. CDR3 sequence (DNA): TGTGCCAGCAGTTTTGAGGGTTGGGTGCAGTACTTC. Residues: CASSFEGWVQYF.

This chain joins TRBV5-4 and TRBJ2-1; 7 bases align to TRBD2. There are 16 residues in the CDR3. After removal of 4 bases from V and 8 bases from J, the junction contained 15 bases not matched to a gene. Germline CDR1 reads SGHNT; CDR2 reads YYREEE (reference sequence). The CDR3 nucleotides are TGTGCCAGCAGCGCCCGACTAGCTGGTGAGTTCGATGAGCAGTTCTTC. Protein: CASSARLAGEFDEQFF.

This chain links TRBV28 with TRBJ1-1; D may be TRBD1 (6 bases). V lost 5 bases and J lost 3, with 10 bases in between. Germline CDR1 and CDR2: MDHEN and SYDVKM. This CDR3 comprises 13 residues. The CDR3: CASSPNRDTEAFF. The CDR3 nucleotides are TGTGCCAGCAGTCCCAACAGGGACACTGAAGCTTTCTTT.

J is TRBJ1-5 and V is TRBV7-2, with 10 nucleotides matching TRBD1. The CDR3 extends over 16 amino acids. The germline gives CDR1 SGHTA, CDR2 FQGNSA. With 5 bases clipped from V and 3 bases from J, the junction kept 7 bases outside the gene matches. The CDR3 loop reads CASSPFGTGVNQPQHF. CDR3 DNA: TGTGCCAGCAGCCCATTTGGGACAGGGGTCAATCAGCCCCAGCATTTT.

About this clone: An end of the junction differs from the germline gene, which may be a read error. The genes are TRBV7-9 and TRBJ2-7; 8 positions agree with TRBD1. The CDR3 has 14 residues. CDR1 is SEHNR and CDR2 is FQNEAQ in the germline V gene (reference sequence). The CDR3 DNA follows: TGTTCCAGCAGCCCCGGACAGGGTTCATACGAGCAGTACTTC. Its protein is CSSSPGQGSYEQYF.